Listed here is a single T cell receptor (beta chain). Its antigen is not identified. The record originates from a study of PD-1 blockade in classical Hodgkin lymphoma. The repertoire was sequenced with immunoSEQ multiplex PCR; TCRdb's copy has only in-frame clones and lacks some. The sample consists of more than 85,000 clones, around 90% of them appearing once. Whole-study results and caveats: Newly diagnosed patients reportedly had lower baseline TCR diversity than healthy donors. TCR diversity rose significantly by C4D1 in CD4+ but not CD8+ cells.

With 4 bases removed from V and 4 bases from J, the gap between germline ends came to 10 bases. Germline CDR1 reads MNHEY; CDR2 reads SMNVEV (reference sequence). This CDR3 contains 13 residues. Time point reported: cycle 4 day 1 (C4D1), after less than 7 weeks of nivolumab. Following autologous stem cell transplantation, relapse occurred in every patient, and exposure to brentuximab vedotin varied. Here the sequenced sample was peripheral blood mononuclear cells (PBMCs), taken before the fourth cycle of nivolumab. The clonotype was recovered from a human donor with classical Hodgkin lymphoma. The gene calls are TRBV27 and TRBJ1-2; maybe TRBD1 (5 bases). CDR3 DNA: TGTGCCAGCAGTTCGGGGCTGCTCTATGGCTACACCTTC. Protein sequence: CASSSGLLYGYTF.